Below, one T cell receptor beta chain is given with its context. Its antigen is as yet unknown. Trimming stripped 2 bases from V and 0 bases from J, with 5 bases between. The germline gives CDR1 WNHNN, CDR2 SYGVQD (reference sequence). This CDR3 contains 13 residues. These data come from a study of shared clonotypes between healthy human individuals. Regarding the study as a whole: Of the naive CD4 clonotypes, around 4.8% were shared across several donors.

Profiled with immunoSEQ multiplex PCR; TCRdb holds only in-frame clones, not every one. The sample lists more than 550,000 clones; around 90% were seen once. CD45RO-negative CD8 cells positively selected for CCR7 made up the naive population, which excluded terminally differentiated effector memory CD45RA+ cells. This clonotype originated in a man aged 25-45 years in good health. The V gene is TRBV10-1, the J gene TRBJ2-7; perhaps TRBD1 as D (5 bases). Sequencing input: naive CD8+ T cells sorted from blood. CDR3 sequence: CASSEDSSYEQYF. Here the CDR3 DNA reads TGCGCCAGCAGTGAGGACAGCTCCTACGAGCAGTACTTC.